This TCR beta chain was documented in a study of cytomegalovirus exposure and HLA in healthy donors. Study context: In a previous analysis, around 110 million unique TCR beta sequences were found from approximately 180 million T cells.

Study observations and caveats: Analyses of presence/absence relied on an assumption of roughly uniform sequencing depth across donors.

Points on this clone: The antigen is not known.

60 Vbeta and 13 Jbeta primers were used in PCR. This table comes from immunoSEQ multiplex PCR, and its TCRdb copy is limited to in-frame clones, with some not included. This repertoire shows around 140,000 clones, about 77% found once; its top ten account for roughly 4.3%. Each of the donors was a healthy bone marrow donor. This clonotype originated in a male donor in good health and CMV-seronegative. Specimen: PBMCs.

CDR3 DNA sequence: TGTGCCAGTAACCCTCCCTTTGGGGGGGGGCCGGGGACCGGGGAGCTGTTTTTT. This codes for CASNPPFGGGPGTGELFF. This chain connects TRBV19 to TRBJ2-2; TRBD2 might be the D (7 bases). The CDR3 sequence is 18 residues long. Deletions cut 7 bases from V and 5 bases from J, with 26 bases between. CDR1 and CDR2 (germline): LNHDA, SQIVND (reference sequence).